This TCR beta chain appears in the sequencing data of a study of blood T cell repertoires in COVID-19. This clone occurred a few times. This CDR3 is 13 amino acids long. CDR1 and CDR2 from the germline V gene are KGHSH and LQKENI. Trimming took 3 bases from V and 4 from J, leaving 9 bases between them. The cohort comprised adults aged about 18 to 90 years residing in about two dozen US areas. In the original processing: Nucleated cell counts were estimated from reference gene primer amplification. Profiled with immunoSEQ multiplex PCR; TCRdb holds only in-frame clones, not every one. Clone size and the V and J calls come from that table; the DNA yielded D and trimming. Among 150,000 to 200,000 clones, roughly 80% were seen once, and the ten largest hold roughly 5.2%.

The clonotype comes from an older woman with acute COVID-19. Source material: PBMCs or T cells enriched from blood (not recorded which). The J gene is TRBJ2-5, the V gene TRBV18; tentative D call: TRBD2 (5 bases). The CDR3 loop reads CASSPRVGETQYF. CDR3 nucleotides: TGTGCCAGCTCACCGAGGGTCGGAGAGACCCAGTACTTC.